This is a list of T cell receptor beta chains from one sample in a study of T cell changes during pregnancy in multiple sclerosis. Profiled with immunoSEQ multiplex PCR; TCRdb holds only in-frame clones, not every one. The sample holds tens of thousands of clones; about 92% are singletons and the top ten take around 4%. Sequenced material: CD8+ T cells from peripheral blood mononuclear cells, taken in the second trimester of pregnancy. The receptors derive from a female donor with multiple sclerosis, enrolled in a pregnancy study. Each CDR3 is given with its conserved first and last residue. The order of the fields is J gene, D gene, V gene, clone size, CDR3 DNA, CDR3 protein. The D gene is left open where the match is weak. Rows give clone size only sometimes, using once, few, many, or a class for an expanded clone.

J: TRBJ2-1; D: .; V: TRBV19; size: .; DNA: TGTGCCAGTAGTGAGAGCTCCTACAATGAGCAGTTCTTC; CDR3: CASSESSYNEQFF
J: TRBJ1-1; D: .; V: TRBV27; size: .; DNA: TGTGCCAGCAGCTATCTCGGGGGGAACACTGAAGCTTTCTTT; CDR3: CASSYLGGNTEAFF
J: TRBJ1-4; D: .; V: TRBV28; size: .; DNA: TGTGCCAGCAGTTTATGGGGGACTAGGACAGCCAGTAATGAAAAACTGTTTTTT; CDR3: CASSLWGTRTASNEKLFF
J: TRBJ2-2; D: TRBD1; V: TRBV27; size: once; DNA: TGTGCCAGCAGACCTGGACAGGGGGCTGTCGGGGAGCTGTTTTTT; CDR3: CASRPGQGAVGELFF
J: TRBJ2-1; D: .; V: TRBV7-9; size: .; DNA: TGTGCCAGCAGCCAAATCAGTGGCCGTGGACAATACGAGCAGTTCTTC; CDR3: CASSQISGRGQYEQFF
J: TRBJ2-2; D: .; V: TRBV7-2; size: .; DNA: TGTGCCAGCAGCTTCCTCAGGGGGGCCGGGGAGCTGTTTTTT; CDR3: CASSFLRGAGELFF
J: TRBJ2-1; D: TRBD2; V: TRBV7-9; size: .; DNA: TGTGCCAGCAGCTCCCCTGCGGGAGGGCCCTACAATGAGCAGTTCTTC; CDR3: CASSSPAGGPYNEQFF
J: TRBJ1-2; D: TRBD1; V: TRBV14; size: once; DNA: TGTGCCAGCAGCCAACGGACAGGGGGCTACTATGGCTACACCTTC; CDR3: CASSQRTGGYYGYTF
J: TRBJ1-1; D: .; V: TRBV4-3; size: .; DNA: TGCGCCAGCAGCCAAGATTCGGGAACTGGGAACACTGAAGCTTTCTTT; CDR3: CASSQDSGTGNTEAFF
J: TRBJ2-7; D: TRBD1; V: TRBV7-9; size: .; DNA: TGTGCCAGCTCTAAGGACAGGACCCGAGTGCAGTACTTC; CDR3: CASSKDRTRVQYF
J: TRBJ1-4; D: .; V: TRBV27; size: .; DNA: TGTGCCAGCAGACCACAGGCGTCTAATGAAAAACTGTTTTTT; CDR3: CASRPQASNEKLFF
J: TRBJ2-7; D: .; V: TRBV7-8; size: once; DNA: TGTGCCAGCGTTGGGACTGCAAGCTCCTACGAGCAGTACTTC; CDR3: CASVGTASSYEQYF
J: TRBJ1-5; D: .; V: TRBV29-1; size: .; DNA: TGCAGCGTTTCGGACGGGAACAATCAGCCCCAGCATTTT; CDR3: CSVSDGNNQPQHF
J: TRBJ2-1; D: TRBD2; V: TRBV2; size: once; DNA: TGTGCTAGCTGTCTAGCGGGTCTCAATGAGCAGTTCTTC; CDR3: CASCLAGLNEQFF
J: TRBJ2-3; D: .; V: TRBV30; size: .; DNA: TGTGCCTGGAGCAGGGACTTCGTCAGTACAGATACGCAGTATTTT; CDR3: CAWSRDFVSTDTQYF
J: TRBJ1-5; D: TRBD1; V: TRBV5-8; size: once; DNA: TGTGCCAGCACCCTTGGCCAGGGGGCCGGGCATTTT; CDR3: CASTLGQGAGHF
J: TRBJ1-4; D: .; V: TRBV27; size: .; DNA: TGTGCCAGCAGCCAAATGGGGGGGAGGGAAAAACTGTTTTTT; CDR3: CASSQMGGREKLFF
J: TRBJ2-1; D: TRBD2; V: TRBV13; size: .; DNA: TGTGCCAGCAGCTTAAGCGGGACGGGCTACAATGAGCAGTTCTTC; CDR3: CASSLSGTGYNEQFF
J: TRBJ1-2; D: .; V: TRBV7-9; size: .; DNA: TGTGCCAGCAGCTTAGGTGGAGGCCCCTCATTCTATGGCTACACCTTC; CDR3: CASSLGGGPSFYGYTF
J: TRBJ1-2; D: .; V: TRBV6-5; size: .; DNA: TGTGCCAGCAGTTATCTCGGAGATGGCTACACCTTC; CDR3: CASSYLGDGYTF
J: TRBJ2-1; D: TRBD2; V: TRBV27; size: .; DNA: TGTGCCAGCAGTAGTGGGAGGGTCCTTCGGTACAATGAGCAGTTCTTC; CDR3: CASSSGRVLRYNEQFF
J: TRBJ1-1; D: .; V: TRBV7-6; size: once; DNA: TGTGCCAGCAGCTTAGACAGGGCCCATCTGAACACTGAAGCTTTCTTT; CDR3: CASSLDRAHLNTEAFF
J: TRBJ1-1; D: .; V: TRBV10-3; size: .; DNA: TGTGCCATCAGTGAAGGTGGAGGGAACACTGAAGCTTTCTTT; CDR3: CAISEGGGNTEAFF
J: TRBJ1-3; D: .; V: TRBV7-2; size: .; DNA: TGTGCCAGCAGCCCTTCTCCGGGGGCTGGAAACACCATATATTTT; CDR3: CASSPSPGAGNTIYF
J: TRBJ1-1; D: .; V: TRBV5-4; size: .; DNA: TGTGCCAGCAGATATTGGGTGGTTTCAGGGGTTGACACTGAAGCTTTCTTT; CDR3: CASRYWVVSGVDTEAFF
J: TRBJ2-7; D: .; V: TRBV5-1; size: .; DNA: TGCGCCAGCAGCTTTCCGGGGAGCGAGCAGTACTTC; CDR3: CASSFPGSEQYF
J: TRBJ2-7; D: TRBD1; V: TRBV27; size: .; DNA: TGTGCCAGCAGTTTATCGTGGGACAGGACCTACGAGCAGTACTTC; CDR3: CASSLSWDRTYEQYF
J: TRBJ1-2; D: .; V: TRBV19; size: .; DNA: TGTGCCAGTAGTATAGCAGACAGTTCTAACTATGGCTACACCTTC; CDR3: CASSIADSSNYGYTF
J: TRBJ2-5; D: .; V: TRBV2; size: .; DNA: TGTGCCAGCAGTGATTGGACAGCCCAAGAGGCCCAGTACTTC; CDR3: CASSDWTAQEAQYF
J: TRBJ1-3; D: .; V: TRBV15; size: once; DNA: TGTGCCACCAGCAGAGATTTGTGGAGCGGAAACACCATATATTTT; CDR3: CATSRDLWSGNTIYF
J: TRBJ1-1; D: .; V: TRBV10-3; size: .; DNA: TGTGCCATCAGTGAGCCCATAACAGGAAACACTGAAGCTTTCTTT; CDR3: CAISEPITGNTEAFF
J: TRBJ1-1; D: .; V: TRBV28; size: .; DNA: TGTGCCAGCAGTTGGGGGGAGGTGGGCACTGAAGCTTTCTTT; CDR3: CASSWGEVGTEAFF
J: TRBJ2-7; D: TRBD1; V: TRBV5-4; size: .; DNA: TGTGCCAGCAGCCAGACAGGGATGGGCGACGAGCAGTACTTC; CDR3: CASSQTGMGDEQYF
J: TRBJ1-1; D: .; V: TRBV19; size: .; DNA: TGTGCCACTAGGGCGGCCTCTGAAGCTTTCTTT; CDR3: CATRAASEAFF
J: TRBJ2-7; D: .; V: TRBV2; size: .; DNA: TGTGCCAGCAGTGAAGCTGGCTTTTCCTACGAGCAGTACTTC; CDR3: CASSEAGFSYEQYF
J: TRBJ2-1; D: TRBD1; V: TRBV7-9; size: .; DNA: TGTGCCAGCAGCTCCTCAAACCAGGGGGCTCTCAACAATGAGCAGTTCTTC; CDR3: CASSSSNQGALNNEQFF
J: TRBJ1-1; D: TRBD1; V: TRBV2; size: .; DNA: TGTGCCAGCAGCTTTACAGGGGTTGGAACTGAAGCTTTCTTT; CDR3: CASSFTGVGTEAFF
J: TRBJ2-7; D: TRBD2; V: TRBV7-2; size: .; DNA: TGTGCCAGCAGCCCCGGCCCACTAGCGGGGGGGCCATACTCCTACGAGCAGTACTTC; CDR3: CASSPGPLAGGPYSYEQYF
J: TRBJ2-1; D: TRBD2; V: TRBV4-1; size: medium-sized; DNA: TGCGCCAGCAGCCAAGTCTCACTAGCGGACCAGCAGTTCTTC; CDR3: CASSQVSLADQQFF
J: TRBJ1-4; D: .; V: TRBV2; size: .; DNA: TGTGCCAGCAGTGAAGGCGTCATCTCGGGCGCGGGGGGTGAAAAACTGTTTTTT; CDR3: CASSEGVISGAGGEKLFF
J: TRBJ1-1; D: .; V: TRBV27; size: .; DNA: TGTGCCAGCAGTTTAATCACGGGAAACACTGAAGCTTTCTTT; CDR3: CASSLITGNTEAFF
J: TRBJ1-1; D: TRBD1; V: TRBV2; size: .; DNA: TGTGCCAACCGCGGGACAGGGGGAATCGGTGAAGCTTTCTTT; CDR3: CANRGTGGIGEAFF
J: TRBJ2-4; D: TRBD2; V: TRBV15; size: .; DNA: TGTGCCACCAGCAGAGAGCTAGCGGGTAGGAACATTCAGTACTTC; CDR3: CATSRELAGRNIQYF